This passage covers 5 T cell receptor beta chains from one sample sequenced in a study of cytomegalovirus exposure and HLA in healthy donors. The PCR used 60 Vbeta and 13 Jbeta primers. The assay was immunoSEQ multiplex PCR, and TCRdb's table has in-frame clones only and misses some. The sample contains around 120,000 clones, approximately 15% of which appear only once. What was sequenced was PBMCs. Receptors originate from a woman aged 18-30 years in good health and CMV-seronegative.

In this sample, this clone turned up a few times. V and J are TRBV13 and TRBJ2-1; perhaps TRBD2 as D (6 bases). The CDR3 extends over 16 amino acids. V was trimmed by 5 bases and J by 5 bases, leaving 19 bases between them. From germline, CDR1 is PRHDT and CDR2 FYEKMQ (reference sequence). The CDR3 spells CASSRRAGTYNNEQFF. The CDR3 coding sequence is TGTGCCAGCAGCAGGAGGGCCGGGACCTACAACAATGAGCAGTTCTTC.

This clone came up a few times. V gene TRBV7-8 combines with J gene TRBJ2-7; D is unclear. In germline, CDR1 is SGHVS, CDR2 FQNEAQ. The length of the CDR3 is 14 residues. With 1 base removed from V and 3 bases from J, the gap between germline ends came to 10 bases. The CDR3 nucleotides are TGTGCCAGCAGCTTAGGGGCCGACGGCTACGAGCAGTACTTC. This codes for CASSLGADGYEQYF.

The table lists this clone with a few counts. This chain connects TRBV28 to TRBJ2-3; 12 bases fit TRBD2. The CDR3 covers 16 residues. The germline V gene encodes CDR1 MDHEN and CDR2 SYDVKM. The ends lost 6 bases at V and 0 bases at J; junction bases unmatched: 4. This CDR3 is CASSLAGGPSTDTQYF. CDR3 coding DNA: TGTGCCAGCAGCCTAGCGGGGGGGCCTAGCACAGATACGCAGTATTTT. The whole variable domain, filled in from reference TRBV28 and TRBJ2-3, reads DVKVTQSSRYLVKRTGEKVFLECVQDMDHENMFWYRQDPGLGLRLIYFSYDVKMKEKGDIPEGYSVSREKKERFSLILESASTNQTSMYLCASSLAGGPSTDTQYFGPGTRLTVL.

This clone was detected a few times. The chain employs TRBV14 and TRBJ2-7; 7 bases are shared with TRBD2. Trimming removed 4 bases from V and 3 bases from J; junction bases left unmatched: 9. CDR3 length: 15 residues. CDR1 and CDR2 from the germline V gene are SGHDN and FVKESK. CDR3 coding DNA: TGTGCCAGCAGCCCGTTGCGGGAGTCTATCTACGAGCAGTACTTC. Translating it yields CASSPLRESIYEQYF.

J is TRBJ1-1 and V is TRBV7-8; D is perhaps TRBD1 (6 bases). Germline CDR1 and CDR2: SGHVS and FQNEAQ. There are 16 residues in the CDR3. V lost 5 bases, J lost 4 bases, and 20 bases lay in between. The CDR3 DNA sequence: TGTGCCAGCAGCGGACGTGGGGGGCCGGGGGGCACTGAAGCTTTCTTT. It is translated as CASSGRGGPGGTEAFF. Variable domain in full (rest from reference TRBV7-8 and TRBJ1-1): GAGVSQSPRYKVAKRGQDVALRCDPISGHVSLFWYQQALGQGPEFLTYFQNEAQLDKSGLPSDRFFAERPEGSVSTLKIQRTQQEDSAVYLCASSGRGGPGGTEAFFGQGTRLTVV.